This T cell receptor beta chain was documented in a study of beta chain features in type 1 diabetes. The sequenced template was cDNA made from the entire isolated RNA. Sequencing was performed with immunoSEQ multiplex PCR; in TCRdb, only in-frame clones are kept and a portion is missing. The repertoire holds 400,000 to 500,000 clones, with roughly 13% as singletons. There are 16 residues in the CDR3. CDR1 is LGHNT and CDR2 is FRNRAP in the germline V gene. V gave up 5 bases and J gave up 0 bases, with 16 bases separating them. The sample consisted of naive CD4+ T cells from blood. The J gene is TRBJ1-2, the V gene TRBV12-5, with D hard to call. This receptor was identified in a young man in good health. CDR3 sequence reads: CASGPENRLTNYGYTF. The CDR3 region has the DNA TGTGCTAGTGGTCCCGAGAACCGCCTCACTAACTATGGCTACACCTTC. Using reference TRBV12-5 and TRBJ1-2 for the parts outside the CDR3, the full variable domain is DARVTQTPRHKVTEMGQEVTMRCQPILGHNTVFWYRQTMMQGLELLAYFRNRAPLDDSGMPKDRFSAEMPDATLATLKIQPSEPRDSAVYFCASGPENRLTNYGYTFGSGTRLTVV.